These T cell receptor beta chains were read from a single sample in a study of T cells in Graves' hyperthyroidism and ophthalmopathy. TCRdb itself ran the multiplex PCR reads through MiXCR, one entry per CDR3 protein. The sample includes a few hundred thousand distinct CDR3 sequences, 18% of them seen just once. Source material: blood. The receptor set was obtained from a man between 18 and 29 years old with Graves' ophthalmopathy. Each CDR3 is given with its conserved first and last residue. A D gene is named only where the DNA matches it firmly. Clone size, where shown, is once, few, many, or a class for clones that have expanded.

V gene: TRBV28; clone size: many; J gene: TRBJ2-4; D gene: TRBD1; CDR3 protein: CASSLPSSWTGLSYIQYF; CDR3 DNA: TGTGCCAGCAGTTTACCCAGCTCGTGGACAGGGCTATCATACATTCAGTACTTC
V gene: TRBV27; clone size: many; J gene: TRBJ1-6; D gene: NA; CDR3 protein: CASSPWSSYNSPLHF; CDR3 DNA: TGTGCCAGCAGTCCCTGGAGCTCCTATAATTCACCCCTCCACTTT
V gene: TRBV7-3; clone size: many; J gene: TRBJ2-3; D gene: NA; CDR3 protein: CASSYGITDTQYF; CDR3 DNA: TGTGCCAGCAGCTACGGGATCACAGATACGCAGTATTTT
V gene: TRBV11-2; clone size: many; J gene: TRBJ2-1; D gene: TRBD1; CDR3 protein: CASSWGQGAYEQFF; CDR3 DNA: TGTGCCAGCAGCTGGGGACAGGGGGCATATGAGCAGTTCTTC
V gene: TRBV19; clone size: NA; J gene: TRBJ2-7; D gene: NA; CDR3 protein: CASSIDPTEFSYEQYF; CDR3 DNA: TGTGCCAGTAGTATAGACCCTACAGAGTTCTCCTACGAGCAGTACTTC
V gene: TRBV11-2; clone size: many; J gene: TRBJ2-5; D gene: NA; CDR3 protein: CASSLDSGGSYF; CDR3 DNA: TGTGCCAGCAGCTTGGATTCCGGGGGTTCATACTTC
V gene: TRBV12-3/TRBV12-4; clone size: few; J gene: TRBJ2-2; D gene: NA; CDR3 protein: CASLYTGELFF; CDR3 DNA: TGTGCCAGCCTTTACACCGGGGAGCTGTTTTTT
V gene: TRBV6-2/TRBV6-3; clone size: many; J gene: TRBJ2-5; D gene: TRBD1; CDR3 protein: CASSYGQGIKGETQYF; CDR3 DNA: TGTGCCAGCAGTTACGGACAGGGGATTAAAGGAGAGACCCAGTACTTC
V gene: TRBV28; clone size: NA; J gene: TRBJ2-7; D gene: TRBD1; CDR3 protein: CASSWDREDYEQYF; CDR3 DNA: TGTGCCAGCAGTTGGGACAGGGAGGACTACGAGCAGTACTTC
V gene: TRBV2; clone size: many; J gene: TRBJ2-1; D gene: NA; CDR3 protein: CASSVRGEFF; CDR3 DNA: TGTGCCAGCAGTGTAAGAGGGGAGTTCTTC
V gene: TRBV29-1; clone size: NA; J gene: TRBJ2-3; D gene: TRBD1; CDR3 protein: CSVDIGQGVRYF; CDR3 DNA: TGCAGCGTTGATATCGGACAGGGGGTCCGGTATTTT
V gene: TRBV12-5; clone size: NA; J gene: TRBJ2-2; D gene: TRBD1; CDR3 protein: CASSGQAGNTGELFF; CDR3 DNA: TGTGCTAGTTCGGGACAGGCGGGGAACACCGGGGAGCTGTTTTTT